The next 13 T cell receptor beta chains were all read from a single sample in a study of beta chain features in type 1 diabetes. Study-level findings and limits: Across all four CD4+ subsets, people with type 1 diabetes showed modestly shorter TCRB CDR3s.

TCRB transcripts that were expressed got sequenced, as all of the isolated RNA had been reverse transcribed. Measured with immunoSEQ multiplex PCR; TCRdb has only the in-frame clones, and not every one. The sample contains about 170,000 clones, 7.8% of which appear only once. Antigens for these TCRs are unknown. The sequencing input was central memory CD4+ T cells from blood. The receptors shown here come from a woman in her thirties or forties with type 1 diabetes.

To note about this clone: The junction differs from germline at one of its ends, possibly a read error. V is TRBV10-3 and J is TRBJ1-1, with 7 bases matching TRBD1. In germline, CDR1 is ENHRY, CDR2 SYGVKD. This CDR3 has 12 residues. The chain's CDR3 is CASSLQGDEAFF. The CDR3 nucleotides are TGTGCCAGCAGTCTTCAGGGGGATGAAGCTTTCTTT.

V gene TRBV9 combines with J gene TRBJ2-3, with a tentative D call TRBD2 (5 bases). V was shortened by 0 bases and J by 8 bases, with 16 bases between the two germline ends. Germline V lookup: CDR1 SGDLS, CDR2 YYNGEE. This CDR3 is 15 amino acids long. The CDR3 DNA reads TGTGCCAGCAGCGTAGACGGGAAGGAGAGAGGTACGCAGTATTTT. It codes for CASSVDGKERGTQYF.

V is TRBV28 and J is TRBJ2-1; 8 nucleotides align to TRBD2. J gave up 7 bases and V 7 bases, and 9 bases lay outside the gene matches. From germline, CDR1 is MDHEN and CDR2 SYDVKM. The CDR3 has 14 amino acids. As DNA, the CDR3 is TGTGCCAGCAATGGCGGGAGGCCCCTGAATGAGCAGTTCTTC. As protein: CASNGGRPLNEQFF.

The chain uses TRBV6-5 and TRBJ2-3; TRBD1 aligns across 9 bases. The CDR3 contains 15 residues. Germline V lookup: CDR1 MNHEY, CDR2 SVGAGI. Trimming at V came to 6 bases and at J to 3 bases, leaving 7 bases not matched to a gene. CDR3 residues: CASSRRDRETDTQYF. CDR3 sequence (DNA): TGTGCCAGCAGCCGCCGGGACAGGGAGACAGATACGCAGTATTTT.

The CDR3 is CASSLVGQGAREQYF. The CDR3 region has the DNA TGTGCCAGCAGTTTGGTAGGACAGGGGGCGAGGGAGCAGTACTTC. This rearrangement joins TRBV28 to TRBJ2-7; 11 bases are shared with TRBD1. The V segment lost 3 bases and the J segment 7 bases; nucleotides outside the gene matches: 8. CDR1 and CDR2 from the germline V gene are MDHEN and SYDVKM. The CDR3 contains 15 residues.

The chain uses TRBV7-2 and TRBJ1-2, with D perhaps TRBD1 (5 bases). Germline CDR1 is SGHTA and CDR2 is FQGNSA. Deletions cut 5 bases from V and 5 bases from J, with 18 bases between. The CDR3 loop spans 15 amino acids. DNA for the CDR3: TGTGCCAGCAGCCAACGCGCGGGGCGACGATATGGCTACACCTTC. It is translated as CASSQRAGRRYGYTF.

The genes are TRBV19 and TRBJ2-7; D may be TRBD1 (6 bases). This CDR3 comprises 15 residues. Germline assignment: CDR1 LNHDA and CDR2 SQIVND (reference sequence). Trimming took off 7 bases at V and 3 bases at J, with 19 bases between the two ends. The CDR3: CASTTTGGPDYEQYF. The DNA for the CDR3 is TGTGCCAGTACTACGACAGGAGGACCCGACTACGAGCAGTACTTC.

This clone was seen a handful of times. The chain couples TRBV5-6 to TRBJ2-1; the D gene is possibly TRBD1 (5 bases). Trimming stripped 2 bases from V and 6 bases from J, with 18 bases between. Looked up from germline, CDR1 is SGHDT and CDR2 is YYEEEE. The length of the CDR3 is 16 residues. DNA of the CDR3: TGTGCCAGCAGCTTTGTAGGCGTCAGGGTCGGCAATGAGCAGTTCTTC. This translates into CASSFVGVRVGNEQFF. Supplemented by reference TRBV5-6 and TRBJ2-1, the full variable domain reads DAGVTQSPTHLIKTRGQQVTLRCSPKSGHDTVSWYQQALGQGPQFIFQYYEEEERQRGNFPDRFSGHQFPNYSSELNVNALLLGDSALYLCASSFVGVRVGNEQFFGPGTRLTVL.

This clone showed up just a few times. The CDR3 loop reads CASSHPDRENTEAFF. The CDR3 coding sequence is TGCGCCAGCAGCCACCCGGACAGGGAGAACACTGAAGCTTTCTTT. The chain recombines TRBV4-1 with TRBJ1-1, with 8 bases lining up with TRBD1. Germline CDR1 and CDR2: MGHRA and YSYEKL. After removal of 3 bases from V and 1 base from J, the junction contained 4 bases not matched to a gene. This CDR3 contains 15 residues.

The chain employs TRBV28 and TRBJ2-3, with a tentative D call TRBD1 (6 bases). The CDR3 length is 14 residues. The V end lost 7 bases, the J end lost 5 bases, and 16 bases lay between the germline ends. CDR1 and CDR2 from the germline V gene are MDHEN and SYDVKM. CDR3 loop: CASTLNRDEDTQYF. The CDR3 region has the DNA TGTGCCAGCACCCTGAACAGGGATGAAGATACGCAGTATTTT.

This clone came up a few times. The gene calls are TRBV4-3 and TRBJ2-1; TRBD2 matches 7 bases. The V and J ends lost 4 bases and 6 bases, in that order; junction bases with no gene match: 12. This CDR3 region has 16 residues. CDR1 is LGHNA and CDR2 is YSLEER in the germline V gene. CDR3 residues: CASSLGTNHRANEQFF. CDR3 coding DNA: TGCGCCAGCAGCCTCGGGACTAACCATCGGGCCAATGAGCAGTTCTTC.

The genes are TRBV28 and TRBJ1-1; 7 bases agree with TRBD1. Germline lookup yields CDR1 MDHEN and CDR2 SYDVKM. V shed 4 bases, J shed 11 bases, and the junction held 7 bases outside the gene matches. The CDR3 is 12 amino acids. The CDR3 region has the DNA TGTGCCAGCAGTTCTCTACAGGGGCGGGCTTTCTTT. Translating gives CASSSLQGRAFF.

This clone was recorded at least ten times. In DNA, the CDR3 is TGTGCCAGCAGCGTAGAGGTCTCAGCGGGAGCACAAAATGAGCAGTTCTTC. Protein sequence: CASSVEVSAGAQNEQFF. The chain employs TRBV9 and TRBJ2-1, with 8 positions matching TRBD2. This CDR3 has 17 residues. With 0 bases clipped from V and 7 bases from J, the junction kept 12 bases outside the gene matches. The V gene's germline CDR1 is SGDLS and CDR2 YYNGEE.